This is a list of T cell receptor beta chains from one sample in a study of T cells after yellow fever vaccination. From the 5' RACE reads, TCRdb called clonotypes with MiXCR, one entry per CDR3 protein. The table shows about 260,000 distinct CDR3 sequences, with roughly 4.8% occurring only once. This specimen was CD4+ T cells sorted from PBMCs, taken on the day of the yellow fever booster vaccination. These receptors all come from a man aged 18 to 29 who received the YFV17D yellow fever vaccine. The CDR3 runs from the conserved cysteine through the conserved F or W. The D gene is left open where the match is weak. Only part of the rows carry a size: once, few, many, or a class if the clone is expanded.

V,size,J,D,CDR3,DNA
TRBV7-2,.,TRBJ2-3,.,CASSLTGVDTQYF,TGTGCCAGCAGCTTAACGGGGGTGGATACGCAGTATTTT
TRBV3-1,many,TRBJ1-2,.,CASSQRQDPNYGYTF,TGTGCCAGCAGCCAACGACAGGATCCTAACTATGGCTACACCTTC
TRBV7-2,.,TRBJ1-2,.,CASSLAVPGGYTF,TGTGCCAGCAGCTTAGCCGTCCCGGGAGGCTACACCTTC
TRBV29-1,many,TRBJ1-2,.,CSVERGIENYGYTF,TGCAGCGTTGAGAGAGGTATTGAAAACTATGGCTACACCTTC
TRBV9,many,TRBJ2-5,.,CASSVNERTQYF,TGTGCCAGCAGCGTAAATGAGCGAACCCAGTACTTC
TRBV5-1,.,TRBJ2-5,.,CASSLGGSGEETQYF,TGCGCCAGCAGCTTGGGGGGGTCCGGGGAAGAGACCCAGTACTTC
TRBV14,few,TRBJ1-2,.,CASSQDRGSNYGYTF,TGTGCCAGCAGCCAAGATCGGGGGAGTAACTATGGCTACACCTTC
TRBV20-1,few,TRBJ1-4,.,CSASGAASGVYEKLFF,TGCAGTGCTAGCGGGGCAGCTTCTGGGGTCTATGAAAAACTGTTTTTT
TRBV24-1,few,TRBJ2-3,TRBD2,CATSARGTLQYF,TGTGCCACCAGTGCGCGGGGGACTTTGCAGTATTTT
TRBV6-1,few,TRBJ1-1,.,CASMGTRLAAEAFF,TGTGCCAGCATGGGGACAAGGCTAGCCGCTGAAGCTTTCTTT
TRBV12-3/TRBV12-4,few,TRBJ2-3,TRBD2,CASSPAGGSDTQYF,TGTGCCAGCAGCCCAGCGGGGGGGTCAGATACGCAGTATTTT
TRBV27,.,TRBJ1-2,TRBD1,CASSLGGQSNYGYTF,TGTGCCAGCAGTCTGGGGGGACAGTCTAACTATGGCTACACCTTC
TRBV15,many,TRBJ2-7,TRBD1,CATSGQGLSSYEQYF,TGTGCCACCAGCGGACAGGGACTTAGCTCCTACGAGCAGTACTTC
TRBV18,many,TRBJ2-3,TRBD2,CASSPLTPSGGTDTQYF,TGTGCCAGCTCACCCTTGACCCCCAGCGGGGGCACAGATACGCAGTATTTT
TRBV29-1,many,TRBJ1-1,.,CSVDRQLNTEAFF,TGCAGCGTTGACAGACAGTTGAACACTGAAGCTTTCTTT
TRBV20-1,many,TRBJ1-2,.,CSAIIPGAHDGYTF,TGCAGTGCTATAATACCAGGCGCCCATGATGGCTACACCTTC
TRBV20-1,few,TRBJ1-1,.,CSASRGLEAFF,TGCAGTGCTAGTAGGGGTTTGGAAGCTTTCTTT
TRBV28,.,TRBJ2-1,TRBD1,CASTSGDRVFNEQFF,TGTGCCAGCACAAGTGGGGACAGGGTATTCAATGAGCAGTTCTTC
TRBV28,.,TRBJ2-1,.,CASSFFGRDNEQFF,TGTGCCAGCAGTTTTTTCGGAAGGGACAATGAGCAGTTCTTC
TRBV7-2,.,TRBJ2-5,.,CASSPSRAQETQYF,TGTGCCAGCAGCCCTAGCCGGGCCCAAGAGACCCAGTACTTC
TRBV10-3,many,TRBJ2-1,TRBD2,CAISESPTSGGRNEQFF,TGTGCCATCAGTGAGTCCCCCACTAGCGGGGGACGGAATGAGCAGTTCTTC
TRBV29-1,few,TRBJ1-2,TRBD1,CSVGTGLDGYTF,TGCAGCGTGGGGACAGGGCTTGATGGCTACACCTTC
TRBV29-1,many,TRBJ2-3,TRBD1,CSVGQGWTDTQYF,TGCAGCGTTGGACAGGGGTGGACAGATACGCAGTATTTT
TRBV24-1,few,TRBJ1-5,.,CATSDLEGDQPQHF,TGTGCCACCAGTGATTTGGAAGGGGATCAGCCCCAGCATTTT
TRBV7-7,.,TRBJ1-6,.,CASSLEANSPLHF,TGTGCCAGCAGCTTAGAAGCTAATTCACCCCTCCACTTT
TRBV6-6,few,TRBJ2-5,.,CASRGEGETQYF,TGTGCCAGCAGGGGCGAGGGCGAGACCCAGTACTTC
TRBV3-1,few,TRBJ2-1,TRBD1,CASMPQGQSEQFF,TGTGCCAGCATGCCACAGGGGCAGAGTGAGCAGTTCTTC
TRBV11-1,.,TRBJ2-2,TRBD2,CASSSSGGTGELFF,TGTGCCAGCAGTTCTAGCGGGGGCACCGGGGAGCTGTTTTTT
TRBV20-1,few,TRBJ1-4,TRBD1,CSAYRGADEKLFF,TGCAGTGCCTACAGGGGCGCTGATGAAAAACTGTTTTTT